The 23 T cell receptor beta chains reported below all come from one sample, sequenced in a study of blood T cells in healthy people across ages. Next came a second PCR, run for about 6 to 11 cycles, which used a sample-barcoded 5' primer along with a J-beta primer mix. A single record per CDR3 protein comes from TCRdb applying MiXCR to the 5' RACE reads. In the table there are 850,000 to 1,100,000 distinct CDR3 sequences, more than 30% of which are singletons. Sequences were obtained from blood. These receptors came from a young man in good health.

The CDR3 nucleotides are TGTGCCAGCAGTTACTGGGGGGGACCGGAGACCCAGTACTTC. It encodes CASSYWGGPETQYF. The chain couples TRBV6-2 or TRBV6-3 to TRBJ2-5; 7 nucleotides agree with TRBD2. The germline CDR1 and CDR2 sequences are MNHEY and SVGEGT. The CDR3 extends over 14 amino acids. V lost 1 base and J lost 5; bases outside the gene matches: 4.

The chain combines TRBV9 with TRBJ2-1, with TRBD1 matching over 7 bases. Trimming removed 0 bases from V and 8 bases from J; junction bases left unmatched: 5. There are 14 residues in the CDR3. The germline V gene encodes CDR1 SGDLS and CDR2 YYNGEE. The CDR3: CASSVEGGADEQFF. CDR3 in DNA: TGTGCCAGCAGCGTAGAAGGGGGCGCGGATGAGCAGTTCTTC.

This clonotype showed up many times. This sequence joins TRBV10-3 and TRBJ1-6; TRBD1 agrees at 7 bases. Germline lookup yields CDR1 ENHRY and CDR2 SYGVKD. The J segment lost 5 bases and the V segment lost 5 bases, leaving 6 bases of the junction unmatched. The CDR3 consists of 15 residues. The CDR3 DNA reads TGTGCCATCAGTAGGACAGGCCTCAATAATTCACCCCTCCACTTT. It is translated as CAISRTGLNNSPLHF.

This clonotype was seen only a few times. The CDR3 DNA follows: TGTGCCAGCAGTGCCGGGAACAATGAGCAGTTCTTC. Its translation: CASSAGNNEQFF. The V gene is TRBV25-1, the J gene TRBJ2-1; D possibly corresponds to TRBD2 (5 bases). The length of the CDR3 is 12 residues. Germline V CDR1 and CDR2: MGHDK, SYGVNS. Trimming removed 4 bases at V and 5 bases at J, with 6 bases between.

This clonotype was seen a single time. The chain has TRBV7-8 and TRBJ1-2; D call uncertain. The CDR3 runs to 15 residues. Trimming stripped 0 bases from V and 4 bases from J, with 12 bases between. The germline CDR1 and CDR2 sequences are SGHVS and FQNEAQ. CDR3 bases: TGTGCCAGCAGCTTAGCTAACTTCCACATCTATGGCTACACCTTC. Translated, it gives CASSLANFHIYGYTF.

The chain has TRBV10-3 and TRBJ1-2, with D hard to call. The germline V gene has CDR1 ENHRY and CDR2 SYGVKD. The length of the CDR3 is 14 residues. Trimming removed 4 bases at V and 3 bases at J, with 12 bases between. Here the CDR3 DNA reads TGTGCCATCAGTGGTACGGGAAGAGACTATGGCTACACCTTC. Its protein is CAISGTGRDYGYTF.

The rearrangement joins TRBV7-8 to TRBJ2-5; 7 bases align to TRBD1. J was trimmed by 0 bases and V by 5 bases; bases with no gene match: 15. The CDR3 covers 18 residues. Germline CDR1 and CDR2: SGHVS and FQNEAQ. CDR3 loop: CASSLSHGRGYHQETQYF. The CDR3 DNA follows: TGTGCCAGCAGCCTCAGTCATGGCAGGGGGTACCACCAAGAGACCCAGTACTTC.

The rearrangement joins TRBV5-1 to TRBJ2-3, with unresolved D. Germline V gene lookup returns CDR1 SGHRS and CDR2 YFSETQ. Trimming cost V 0 bases and J 0 bases, with 11 bases left between them. The CDR3 totals 16 residues. The CDR3 nucleotides are TGCGCCAGCAGCTTGGGGGCGGAACCGAGCACAGATACGCAGTATTTT. Translating gives CASSLGAEPSTDTQYF.

This clonotype has more than one count but fewer than ten. V usage is TRBV5-1 and J usage is TRBJ1-2; tentative D call: TRBD1 (6 bases). Trimming removed 2 bases from V and 7 bases from J, with 9 bases in between. Germline CDR1 is SGHRS and CDR2 is YFSETQ. This CDR3 has 12 amino acids. As DNA, the CDR3 is TGCGCCAGCAGCTTTCAGGGGACTGGCTACACCTTC. Translation gives CASSFQGTGYTF.

In its sample, this clonotype was seen a few times. An end of the junction differs from the germline gene, which may be a read error. V usage is TRBV6-6 and J usage is TRBJ2-5; maybe TRBD1 (6 bases). Germline CDR1 and CDR2: MNHNY and SVGAGI (reference sequence). The CDR3 loop spans 14 amino acids. Written as DNA, the CDR3 is TGTGCTAGCAGTTATACAGGGCCCACTCCTTTTCAGTACTTC. Translated: CASSYTGPTPFQYF.

V and J are TRBV10-3 and TRBJ1-1; D call uncertain. The V and J ends lost 4 bases and 3 bases respectively, with 3 bases between them. The CDR3 has 11 residues. Germline CDR1 reads ENHRY; CDR2 reads SYGVKD. Here the CDR3 reads CAISADTEAFF. As DNA, the CDR3 is TGTGCCATCAGTGCTGACACTGAAGCTTTCTTT.

The rearrangement links TRBV7-2 to TRBJ2-3; tentative D call: TRBD1 (5 bases). V dropped 3 bases and J dropped 9 bases, with 10 bases sitting between them. Germline values: CDR1 SGHTA, CDR2 FQGNSA. The CDR3 runs 12 residues. CDR3 in DNA: TGTGCCAGCAGCTTTCCAAGGGGCACGCAGTATTTT. The encoded protein is CASSFPRGTQYF.

The chain carries TRBV20-1 and TRBJ1-5; a weak D match, TRBD1 (5 bases). Germline V gives CDR1 DFQATT, CDR2 SNEGSKA (reference sequence). CDR3 length equals 11 residues. Trimming cost V 6 bases and J 10 bases, with 13 bases left between them. The CDR3: CSATNGGPQHF. The CDR3 coding sequence is TGCAGTGCCACCAACGGGGGTCCCCAGCATTTT.

The V call is TRBV3-1, the J call TRBJ2-2, with no clear D. The germline V gene has CDR1 LGHDT and CDR2 YNNKEL (reference sequence). The CDR3 sequence is 16 residues long. Trimming stripped 4 bases from V and 1 base from J, with 13 bases between. Here the CDR3 DNA reads TGTGCCAGCAGCCTACCCAACTGGCTGAACACCGGGGAGCTGTTTTTT. This codes for CASSLPNWLNTGELFF.

The genes are TRBV20-1 and TRBJ2-3; 9 bases match TRBD1. The ends lost 1 base at V and 5 bases at J; junction bases unmatched: 7. The CDR3 loop spans 15 amino acids. CDR1 and CDR2 (germline): DFQATT, SNEGSKA (reference sequence). The CDR3 is CSARVRDRVRDTQYF. DNA for the CDR3: TGCAGTGCTAGAGTCCGGGACAGGGTGCGAGATACGCAGTATTTT.

The chain couples TRBV6-5 to TRBJ2-3, with D perhaps matching TRBD1 or TRBD2 (5 bases each). The CDR3 has 16 residues. Germline lookup yields CDR1 MNHEY and CDR2 SVGAGI. Trimming stripped 5 bases from V and 1 base from J, with 16 bases between. Here the CDR3 DNA reads TGTGCCAGCAGTCCCGGGAATCAAGGGGGCACAGATACGCAGTATTTT. As protein: CASSPGNQGGTDTQYF.

The chain has TRBV5-5 and TRBJ2-1; maybe TRBD1 (6 bases). CDR3 length: 18 amino acids. The ends were cut back, 6 bases at V and 5 bases at J, with 27 bases in the middle. Per the germline V gene, CDR1 is SGHKS and CDR2 is YYEKEE (reference sequence). The CDR3 region is CASNINPYRAATDNEQFF. The CDR3 region has the DNA TGTGCCAGCAACATCAATCCATACAGGGCGGCCACTGACAATGAGCAGTTCTTC.

The rearrangement joins TRBV12-5 to TRBJ2-7, with a weak D call TRBD1 (6 bases). The DNA end is a closer match to TRBJ2-5, so the J assignment may be wrong. The germline gives CDR1 LGHNT, CDR2 FRNRAP. This CDR3 spans 13 amino acids. The CDR3 loop reads CASGTGYAETQYF. CDR3 in DNA: TGTGCTAGTGGTACAGGGTACGCGGAGACCCAGTACTTC.

This clonotype was recorded only once. V and J are TRBV6-1 and TRBJ2-1, with 9 bases fitting TRBD2. Germline lookup yields CDR1 MNHNS and CDR2 SASEGT. Trimming cost V 11 bases and J 10 bases; bases outside gene matches: 9. The CDR3 sequence is 12 residues long. CDR3 amino acids: CAGGGDFPEQFF. For the CDR3, the DNA is TGTGCCGGCGGGGGGGACTTTCCCGAGCAGTTCTTC.

The chain has TRBV5-1 and TRBJ2-3; D perhaps matches TRBD1 (5 bases). Trimming pared 1 base from V and 6 bases from J, leaving 12 bases between. CDR3 length: 14 residues. CDR1 is SGHRS and CDR2 is YFSETQ in the germline V gene. The CDR3 region is CASSLKGYVDTQYF. The DNA for the CDR3 is TGCGCCAGCAGCTTGAAGGGGTATGTGGATACGCAGTATTTT.

This clonotype showed up just a few times. The chain has TRBV5-1 and TRBJ1-2; possibly TRBD1 for D (6 bases). V shed 0 bases and J shed 8 bases, with 17 bases lying between them. The germline V gene has CDR1 SGHRS and CDR2 YFSETQ. This CDR3 spans 15 amino acids. CDR3 loop: CASSLAGRGEGGYTF. The CDR3 DNA follows: TGCGCCAGCAGCTTGGCAGGCAGGGGTGAAGGAGGCTACACCTTC.

The rearrangement uses TRBV28 and TRBJ2-3; possibly TRBD1 for D (5 bases). The CDR3 spans 14 residues. The ends were cut back, 6 bases at V and 2 bases at J, with 12 bases in the middle. The germline CDR1 and CDR2 sequences are MDHEN and SYDVKM. The CDR3 DNA follows: TGTGCCAGCAGCCCCCCCAGGGACACAGATACGCAGTATTTT. This translates into CASSPPRDTDTQYF.

In this sample, this clonotype turned up a few times. The rearrangement uses TRBV20-1 and TRBJ2-7, with 10 bases aligning to TRBD2. The V segment lost 5 bases and the J segment 7 bases; nucleotides outside the gene matches: 20. The germline CDR1 and CDR2 sequences are DFQATT and SNEGSKA (reference sequence). The CDR3 length is 17 residues. The CDR3 protein is CSAGALPSGGIYNEQYF. For the CDR3, the DNA is TGCAGTGCTGGGGCCCTCCCTAGCGGGGGCATTTACAATGAGCAGTACTTC.